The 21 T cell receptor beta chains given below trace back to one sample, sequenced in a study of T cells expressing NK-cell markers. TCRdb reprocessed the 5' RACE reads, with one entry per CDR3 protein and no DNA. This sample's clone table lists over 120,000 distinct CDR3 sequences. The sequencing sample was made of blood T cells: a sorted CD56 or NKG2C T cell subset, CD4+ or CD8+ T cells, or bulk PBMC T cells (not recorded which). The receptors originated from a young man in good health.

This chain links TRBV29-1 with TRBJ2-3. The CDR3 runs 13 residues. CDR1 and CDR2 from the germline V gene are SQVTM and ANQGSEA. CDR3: CSVYQPGTDTQYF.

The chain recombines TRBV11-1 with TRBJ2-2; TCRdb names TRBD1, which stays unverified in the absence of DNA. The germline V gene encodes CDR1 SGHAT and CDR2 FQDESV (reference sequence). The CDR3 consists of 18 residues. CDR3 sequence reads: CASSHPARQGSNTGELFF.

The CDR3 reads CASSYSPINQPQHF. This chain joins TRBV6-5 and TRBJ1-5. CDR1 is MNHEY, CDR2 SVGAGI, per germline. The CDR3 is 14 amino acids.

The CDR3 sequence is CASSLDRGYGELFF. The J gene is TRBJ2-2, the V gene TRBV13; TCRdb returns TRBD1, unconfirmable since there is no DNA. The CDR3 has 14 amino acids. Germline V gene sequence: CDR1 PRHDT, CDR2 FYEKMQ (reference sequence). Using reference TRBV13 and TRBJ2-2 for the parts outside the CDR3, the full variable domain is AAGVIQSPRHLIKEKRETATLKCYPIPRHDTVYWYQQGPGQDPQFLISFYEKMQSDKGSIPDRFSAQQFSDYHSELNMSSLELGDSALYFCASSLDRGYGELFFGEGSRLTVL.

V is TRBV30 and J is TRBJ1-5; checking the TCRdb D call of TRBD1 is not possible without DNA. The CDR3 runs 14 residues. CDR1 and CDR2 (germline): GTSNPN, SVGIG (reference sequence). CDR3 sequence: CAWTPGGGNQPQHF.

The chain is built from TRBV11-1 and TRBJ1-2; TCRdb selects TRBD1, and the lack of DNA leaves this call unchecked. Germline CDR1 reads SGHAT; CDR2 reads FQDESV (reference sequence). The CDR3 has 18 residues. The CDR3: CASSLAQDDSLFNYGYTF.

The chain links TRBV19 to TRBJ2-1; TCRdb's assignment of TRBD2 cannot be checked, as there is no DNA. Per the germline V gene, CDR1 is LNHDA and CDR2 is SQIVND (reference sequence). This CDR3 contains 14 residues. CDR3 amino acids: CASSPLGGAQEQFF.

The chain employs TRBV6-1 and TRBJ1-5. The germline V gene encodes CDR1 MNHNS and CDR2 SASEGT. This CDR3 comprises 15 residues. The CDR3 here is CASSESGGIYQPQHF.

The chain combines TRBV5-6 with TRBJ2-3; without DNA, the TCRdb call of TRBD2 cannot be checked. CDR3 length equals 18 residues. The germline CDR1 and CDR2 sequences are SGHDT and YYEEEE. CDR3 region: CASRSGTSGSISTDTQYF.

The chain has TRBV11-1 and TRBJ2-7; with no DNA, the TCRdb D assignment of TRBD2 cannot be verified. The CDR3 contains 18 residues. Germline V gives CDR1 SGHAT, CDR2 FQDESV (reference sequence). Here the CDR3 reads CASSLTGTSGSPLYEQYF.

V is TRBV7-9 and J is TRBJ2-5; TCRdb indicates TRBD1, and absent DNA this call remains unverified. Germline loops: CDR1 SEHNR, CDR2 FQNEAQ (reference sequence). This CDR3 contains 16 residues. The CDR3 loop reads CASSYRDRGGQETQYF.

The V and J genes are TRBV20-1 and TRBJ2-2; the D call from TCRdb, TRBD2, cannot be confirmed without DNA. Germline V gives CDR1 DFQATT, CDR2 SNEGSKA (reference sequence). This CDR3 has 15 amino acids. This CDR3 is CSARSAGERTGELFF.

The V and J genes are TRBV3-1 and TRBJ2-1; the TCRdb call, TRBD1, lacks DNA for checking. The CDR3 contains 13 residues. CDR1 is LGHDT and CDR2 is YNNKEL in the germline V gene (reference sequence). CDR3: CASSQDRGSEQFF.

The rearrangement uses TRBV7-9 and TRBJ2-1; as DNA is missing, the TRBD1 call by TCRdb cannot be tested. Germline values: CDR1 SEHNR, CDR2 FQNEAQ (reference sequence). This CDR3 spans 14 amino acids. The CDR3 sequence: CASRDHSTGTRQFF.

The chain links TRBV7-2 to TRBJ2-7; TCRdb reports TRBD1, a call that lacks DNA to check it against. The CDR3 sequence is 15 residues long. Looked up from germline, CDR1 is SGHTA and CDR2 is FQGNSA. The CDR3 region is CASSLVPRAEYEQYF.

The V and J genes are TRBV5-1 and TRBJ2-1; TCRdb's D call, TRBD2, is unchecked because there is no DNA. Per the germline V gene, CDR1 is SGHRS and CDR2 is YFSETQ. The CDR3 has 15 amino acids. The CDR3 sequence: CASSSEADSYNEQFF. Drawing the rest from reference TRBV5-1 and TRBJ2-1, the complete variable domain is KAGVTQTPRYLIKTRGQQVTLSCSPISGHRSVSWYQQTPGQGLQFLFEYFSETQRNKGNFPGRFSGRQFSNSRSEMNVSTLELGDSALYLCASSSEADSYNEQFFGPGTRLTVL.

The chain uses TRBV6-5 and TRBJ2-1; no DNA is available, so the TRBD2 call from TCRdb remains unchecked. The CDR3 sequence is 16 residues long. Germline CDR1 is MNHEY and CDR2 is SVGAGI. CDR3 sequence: CASSYTPRDFDNEQFF.

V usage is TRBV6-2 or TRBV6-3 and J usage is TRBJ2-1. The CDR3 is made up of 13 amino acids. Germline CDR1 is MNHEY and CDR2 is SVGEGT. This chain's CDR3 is CASSYTGRSEQFF.

The CDR3 sequence: CASSLVAGGWDNEQFF. The chain links TRBV7-9 to TRBJ2-1; as DNA is missing, the TRBD2 call by TCRdb cannot be tested. Germline loops: CDR1 SEHNR, CDR2 FQNEAQ (reference sequence). The CDR3 has 16 residues. The variable domain in full, completed from reference TRBV7-9 and TRBJ2-1, reads DTGVSQNPRHKITKRGQNVTFRCDPISEHNRLYWYRQTLGQGPEFLTYFQNEAQLEKSRLLSDRFSAERPKGSFSTLEIQRTEQGDSAMYLCASSLVAGGWDNEQFFGPGTRLTVL.

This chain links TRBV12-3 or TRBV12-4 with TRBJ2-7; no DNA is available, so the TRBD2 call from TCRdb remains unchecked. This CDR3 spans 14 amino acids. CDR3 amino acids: CASSLAAGDYEQYF.

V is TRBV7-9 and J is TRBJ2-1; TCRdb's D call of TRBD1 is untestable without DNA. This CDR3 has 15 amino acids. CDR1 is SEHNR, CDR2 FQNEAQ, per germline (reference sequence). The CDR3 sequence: CASSSSDEGLNEQFF.